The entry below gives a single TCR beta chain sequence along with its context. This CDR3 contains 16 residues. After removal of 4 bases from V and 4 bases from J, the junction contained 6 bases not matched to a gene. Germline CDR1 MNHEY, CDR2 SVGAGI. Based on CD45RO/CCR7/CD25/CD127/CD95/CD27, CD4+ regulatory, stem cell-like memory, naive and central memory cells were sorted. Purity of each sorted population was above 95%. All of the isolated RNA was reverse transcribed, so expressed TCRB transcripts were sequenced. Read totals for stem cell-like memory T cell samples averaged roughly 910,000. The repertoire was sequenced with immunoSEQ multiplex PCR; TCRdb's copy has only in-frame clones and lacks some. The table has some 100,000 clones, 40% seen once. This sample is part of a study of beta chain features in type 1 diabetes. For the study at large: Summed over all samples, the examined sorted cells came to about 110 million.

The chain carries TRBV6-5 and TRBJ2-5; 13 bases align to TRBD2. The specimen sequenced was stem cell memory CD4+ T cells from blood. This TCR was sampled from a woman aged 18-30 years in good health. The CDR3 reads CASSSWTSGSPETQYF. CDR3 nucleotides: TGTGCCAGCAGTTCTTGGACTAGCGGGAGTCCAGAGACCCAGTACTTC.